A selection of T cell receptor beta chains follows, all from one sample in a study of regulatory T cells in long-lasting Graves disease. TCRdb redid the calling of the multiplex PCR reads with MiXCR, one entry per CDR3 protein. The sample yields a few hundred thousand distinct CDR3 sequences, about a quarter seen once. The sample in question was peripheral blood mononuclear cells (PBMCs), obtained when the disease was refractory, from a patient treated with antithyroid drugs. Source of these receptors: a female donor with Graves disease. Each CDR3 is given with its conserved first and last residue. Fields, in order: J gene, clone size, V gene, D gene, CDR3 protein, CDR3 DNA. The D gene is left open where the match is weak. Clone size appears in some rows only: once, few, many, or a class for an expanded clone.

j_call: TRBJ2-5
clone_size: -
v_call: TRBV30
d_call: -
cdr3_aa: CAWSRALNQETQYF
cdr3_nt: TGTGCCTGGAGTAGGGCTTTAAATCAAGAGACCCAGTACTTC

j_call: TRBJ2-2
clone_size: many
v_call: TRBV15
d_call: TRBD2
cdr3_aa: CATSRDQGLATGELFF
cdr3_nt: TGTGCCACCAGCAGAGATCAGGGACTAGCGACCGGGGAGCTGTTTTTT

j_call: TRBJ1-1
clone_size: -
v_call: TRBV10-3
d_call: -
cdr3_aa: CAITSLNTEAFF
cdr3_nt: TGTGCCATCACATCTCTGAACACTGAAGCTTTCTTT

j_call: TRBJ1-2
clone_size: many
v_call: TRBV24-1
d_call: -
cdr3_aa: CATSDSGTDYGYTF
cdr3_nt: TGTGCCACCAGTGATTCCGGGACGGACTATGGCTACACCTTC

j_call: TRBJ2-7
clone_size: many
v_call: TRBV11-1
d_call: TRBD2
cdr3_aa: CASSLALSGSYEQYF
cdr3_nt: TGTGCCAGCAGCTTAGCCCTTAGCGGGAGCTACGAGCAGTACTTC

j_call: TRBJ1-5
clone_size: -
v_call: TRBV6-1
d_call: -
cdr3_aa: CASSLGHYQPQHF
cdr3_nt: TGTGCCAGCAGCCTCGGGCACTATCAGCCCCAGCATTTT

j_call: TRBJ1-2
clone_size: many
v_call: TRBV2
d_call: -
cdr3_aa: CASSEERVLTRGYTF
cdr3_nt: TGTGCCAGCAGTGAAGAGCGGGTTTTAACCCGGGGCTACACCTTC

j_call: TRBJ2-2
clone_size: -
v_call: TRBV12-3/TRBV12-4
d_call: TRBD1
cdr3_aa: CASSSASDGQGTGELFF
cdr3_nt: TGTGCCAGCAGTTCAGCTAGCGACGGACAGGGGACCGGGGAGCTGTTTTTT

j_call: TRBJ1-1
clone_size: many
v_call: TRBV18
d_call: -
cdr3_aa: CASSMSNTEAFF
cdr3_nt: TGTGCCAGCTCAATGTCGAACACTGAAGCTTTCTTT

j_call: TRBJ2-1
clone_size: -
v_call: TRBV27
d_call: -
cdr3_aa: CASSSWTELLNEQFF
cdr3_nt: TGTGCCAGCAGTTCTTGGACAGAGCTTCTCAATGAGCAGTTCTTC

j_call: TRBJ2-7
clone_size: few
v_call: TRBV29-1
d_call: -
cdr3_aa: CSVGGDLSYEQYF
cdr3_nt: TGCAGCGTTGGGGGGGACTTATCCTACGAGCAGTACTTC

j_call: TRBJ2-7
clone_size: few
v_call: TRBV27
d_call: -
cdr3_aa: CASGRSVHEQYF
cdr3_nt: TGTGCCAGCGGCCGTTCGGTCCACGAGCAGTACTTC

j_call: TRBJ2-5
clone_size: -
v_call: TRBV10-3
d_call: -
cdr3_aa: CAISESPGEETQYF
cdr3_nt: TGTGCCATCAGTGAGTCACCAGGGGAAGAGACCCAGTACTTC

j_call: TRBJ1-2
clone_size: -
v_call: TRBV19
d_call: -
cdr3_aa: CASTAEFSVYGYTF
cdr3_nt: TGTGCCAGTACAGCAGAATTCAGCGTATATGGCTACACCTTC

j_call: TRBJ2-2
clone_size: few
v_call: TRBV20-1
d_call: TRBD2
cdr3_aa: CSARVAGGRGTGELFF
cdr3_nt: TGCAGTGCTAGAGTAGCGGGAGGGCGGGGCACCGGGGAGCTGTTTTTT

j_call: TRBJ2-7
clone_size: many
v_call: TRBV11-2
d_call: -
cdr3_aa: CASSLRQVPHEQYF
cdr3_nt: TGTGCCAGCAGCTTACGACAGGTTCCCCACGAGCAGTACTTC

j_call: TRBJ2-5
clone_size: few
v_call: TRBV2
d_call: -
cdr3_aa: CASTLGGLQETQYF
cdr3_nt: TGTGCCAGCACCTTGGGCGGGCTCCAAGAGACCCAGTACTTC